One and the same sample provided the 23 T cell receptor beta chains below, sequenced in a study of CD8 T cells in Susac syndrome. RNA, at about 0.45 to 1 ug, was reverse transcribed with random hexamers. TCRdb redid the calling of the immunoSEQ multiplex PCR reads with MiXCR, one entry per CDR3 protein. The table has 150,000 to 200,000 distinct CDR3 sequences, roughly 90% seen once. Sequencing was done on a sample of CD4+ T cells from PBMCs. These TCRs come from a human donor with Susac syndrome.

This clonotype showed up just once. One end of the junction fails to match germline, which may point to a read error. This sequence joins TRBV29-1 and TRBJ2-5; the match to TRBD1 covers 7 bases. This CDR3 contains 12 residues. Germline CDR1 reads SQVTM; CDR2 reads ANQGSEA. The CDR3 bases are TGCAGCGTGAGGACAGGCCAAAAGACCCAGTACTTC. It specifies CSVRTGQKTQYF.

A note on this clonotype: The junction departs from the called germline gene at one end, perhaps through a read error. The V call is TRBV20-1, the J call TRBJ1-5; D remains unclear. Germline CDR1 is DFQATT and CDR2 is SNEGSKA (reference sequence). This CDR3 has 12 amino acids. CDR3 residues: CSTRRSNQPQHF. The CDR3 bases are TGCAGTACTAGACGGAGCAATCAGCCCCAGCATTTT.

This chain connects TRBV7-8 to TRBJ1-4; a weak D match, TRBD1 (5 bases). The V gene's germline CDR1 is SGHVS and CDR2 FQNEAQ. This CDR3 comprises 16 residues. Trimming removed 5 bases from V and 0 bases from J, with 13 bases in between. As DNA, the CDR3 is TGTGCCAGCAGCAAACAGCGCAGGGCAACTAATGAAAAACTGTTTTTT. This gives the protein CASSKQRRATNEKLFF. The full variable domain, completed using reference TRBV7-8 and TRBJ1-4, is GAGVSQSPRYKVAKRGQDVALRCDPISGHVSLFWYQQALGQGPEFLTYFQNEAQLDKSGLPSDRFFAERPEGSVSTLKIQRTQQEDSAVYLCASSKQRRATNEKLFFGSGTQLSVL.

This clonotype was counted once. The genes are TRBV29-1 and TRBJ2-7; 7 positions agree with TRBD1. J lost 0 bases, V lost 6 bases, and 5 bases had no gene match. CDR1 is SQVTM, CDR2 ANQGSEA, per germline. This CDR3 spans 13 amino acids. This chain's CDR3 is CSVRRTGSYEQYF. Here the CDR3 DNA reads TGCAGCGTCCGTCGGACAGGCTCCTACGAGCAGTACTTC.

The chain combines TRBV12-3 or TRBV12-4 with TRBJ2-3; TRBD1 or TRBD2 may be the D gene (6 bases each). V was shortened by 1 base and J by 1 base, with 15 bases between the two germline ends. This CDR3 is built from 17 residues. This CDR3 reads CASSLDRGPRGTDTQYF. The CDR3, as DNA: TGTGCCAGCAGTTTAGACCGGGGGCCACGTGGCACAGATACGCAGTATTTT.

The chain joins TRBV5-1 to TRBJ1-2, with 8 bases fitting TRBD1. This CDR3 region has 14 residues. The V gene end was trimmed by 0 bases and the J gene end by 4 bases; junction bases not matched to a gene: 2. The germline V gene has CDR1 SGHRS and CDR2 YFSETQ. The CDR3 protein is CASSLGTGSYGYTF. The CDR3 DNA reads as TGCGCCAGCAGCTTGGGGACAGGGTCCTATGGCTACACCTTC.

The genes are TRBV18 and TRBJ2-4; TRBD1 agrees at 7 bases. This CDR3 comprises 15 residues. CDR1 and CDR2 from the germline V gene are KGHSH and LQKENI. J lost 5 bases, V lost 4 bases, and 8 bases had no gene match. CDR3 loop: CASSLRQGVENIQYF. In nucleotides, the CDR3 is TGTGCCAGCTCACTTAGACAGGGCGTAGAAAACATTCAGTACTTC.

The rearrangement uses TRBV20-1 and TRBJ1-1; a possible D gene is TRBD1 (5 bases). Trimming cost V 3 bases and J 3 bases, with 8 bases left between them. Germline CDR1 and CDR2: DFQATT and SNEGSKA (reference sequence). This CDR3 spans 12 amino acids. CDR3 nucleotide sequence: TGCAGTGCTAGGGGGGGGGACACTGAAGCTTTCTTT. Protein: CSARGGDTEAFF.

This chain uses TRBV5-1 with TRBJ1-1, with D possibly TRBD1 on 6 matching bases. The CDR3 loop spans 16 amino acids. The germline V and J ends were trimmed by 0 bases and 1 base, with 13 bases remaining between them. The V gene's germline CDR1 is SGHRS and CDR2 YFSETQ. In nucleotides, the CDR3 is TGCGCCAGCAGCTTGGGTTGGGGGGCAGGGAACACTGAAGCTTTCTTT. As protein: CASSLGWGAGNTEAFF.

This clonotype was counted once. The J gene is TRBJ2-1, the V gene TRBV4-1, with 14 nucleotides matching TRBD2. Germline CDR1 reads MGHRA; CDR2 reads YSYEKL. V shed 4 bases, J shed 4 bases, and the junction held 15 bases outside the gene matches. The CDR3 is 20 amino acids. The DNA of the CDR3 is TGCGCCAGCAGCCCACTACAAGGGACTAGCGGGAGTAATTGGTACAATGAGCAGTTCTTC. It translates to CASSPLQGTSGSNWYNEQFF.

The V call is TRBV11-2, the J call TRBJ2-6; perhaps TRBD1 as D (6 bases). V was shortened by 8 bases and J by 0 bases, with 11 bases between the two germline ends. This CDR3 contains 15 residues. Germline V gene lookup returns CDR1 SGHAT and CDR2 FQNNGV. The CDR3 here is CASVWTVSGANVLTF. The CDR3 DNA reads TGTGCCAGCGTGTGGACAGTCTCTGGGGCCAACGTCCTGACTTTC. The full variable domain, with the rest looked up from reference TRBV11-2 and TRBJ2-6, is EAGVAQSPRYKIIEKRQSVAFWCNPISGHATLYWYQQILGQGPKLLIQFQNNGVVDDSQLPKDRFSAERLKGVDSTLKIQPAKLEDSAVYLCASVWTVSGANVLTFGAGSRLTVL.

This clonotype has only a few counts. The chain employs TRBV18 and TRBJ1-2; 9 bases are a match to TRBD1. The V gene end was trimmed by 5 bases and the J gene end by 2 bases; junction bases not matched to a gene: 3. The CDR3 totals 14 residues. The V gene's germline CDR1 is KGHSH and CDR2 LQKENI. The CDR3 DNA follows: TGTGCCAGCTCAAGGACAGGGGAGAACTATGGCTACACCTTC. It translates to CASSRTGENYGYTF.

This clonotype was detected only once. The rearrangement uses TRBV11-2 and TRBJ1-1, with unresolved D. This CDR3 region has 13 residues. V gave up 7 bases and J gave up 0 bases, with 9 bases separating them. Germline loops: CDR1 SGHAT, CDR2 FQNNGV. CDR3 residues: CASTITLNTEAFF. The CDR3 coding sequence is TGTGCCAGCACCATCACACTGAACACTGAAGCTTTCTTT.

The rearrangement joins TRBV21-1 to TRBJ2-7; no check of the table's D call, TRBD1, against the DNA was made. TRBV21-1 is listed as a pseudogene. The CDR3 spans 16 residues. CDR3 protein: CARRKKRGRSSYEQYF. DNA for the CDR3: TGTGCCAGGAGAAAAAAAAGGGGACGGAGCTCCTACGAGCAGTACTTC.

This chain joins TRBV5-6 and TRBJ1-2; 11 bases line up with TRBD1. J lost 7 bases, V lost 2 bases, and 7 bases had no gene match. CDR3 size: 15 residues. Germline CDR1 SGHDT, CDR2 YYEEEE. The CDR3, as DNA: TGTGCCAGCAGCTTAGGGGACAGGGGGTATGGTGGCTACACCTTC. Protein sequence: CASSLGDRGYGGYTF. Variable domain in full (rest from reference TRBV5-6 and TRBJ1-2): DAGVTQSPTHLIKTRGQQVTLRCSPKSGHDTVSWYQQALGQGPQFIFQYYEEEERQRGNFPDRFSGHQFPNYSSELNVNALLLGDSALYLCASSLGDRGYGGYTFGSGTRLTVV.

The rearrangement uses TRBV28 and TRBJ2-7; 11 bases fit TRBD2. Trimming took 3 bases from V and 6 from J; bases not matched to a gene: 10. CDR3 length: 16 amino acids. Germline loops: CDR1 MDHEN, CDR2 SYDVKM. CDR3 in DNA: TGTGCCAGCAGTTTCCCTAGCGGGAGGCTAGGATCCGAGCAGTACTTC. Translating gives CASSFPSGRLGSEQYF.

The chain carries TRBV2 and TRBJ1-4, with D perhaps matching TRBD1 (5 bases). This CDR3 comprises 15 residues. The germline V gene encodes CDR1 SNHLY and CDR2 FYNNEI. With 6 bases removed from V and 0 bases from J, the gap between germline ends came to 11 bases. The CDR3 sequence is CASSGDRATNEKLFF. Written as DNA, the CDR3 is TGTGCCAGCAGCGGGGACCGAGCAACTAATGAAAAACTGTTTTTT.

The chain joins TRBV6-1 to TRBJ2-2; the match to TRBD1 covers 7 bases. The length of the CDR3 is 14 residues. The germline V gene has CDR1 MNHNS and CDR2 SASEGT. With 2 bases clipped from V and 4 bases from J, the junction kept 1 base outside the gene matches. DNA of the CDR3: TGTGCCAGCAGTGAAAGGGGGCCCACCGGGGAGCTGTTTTTT. It codes for CASSERGPTGELFF.

This clonotype was observed a handful of times. This chain joins TRBV28 and TRBJ2-7, with D unclear. In germline, CDR1 is MDHEN, CDR2 SYDVKM. This CDR3 comprises 12 residues. The V end lost 1 base, the J end lost 3 bases, and 4 bases lay between the germline ends. For the CDR3, the DNA is TGTGCCAGCAGTTTATCGGGCTACGAGCAGTACTTC. Residues: CASSLSGYEQYF.

The chain recombines TRBV7-3 with TRBJ1-2; 8 nucleotides align to TRBD1. V lost 5 bases and J lost 4; bases outside the gene matches: 12. Per the germline V gene, CDR1 is SGHTA and CDR2 is FQGTGA. This CDR3 spans 16 amino acids. CDR3 region: CASSPPGQGKAYGYTF. The CDR3 coding sequence is TGTGCCAGCAGCCCCCCCGGACAGGGCAAGGCCTATGGCTACACCTTC. Filled out from reference TRBV7-3 and TRBJ1-2, the complete variable domain reads GAGVSQTPSNKVTEKGKYVELRCDPISGHTALYWYRQSLGQGPEFLIYFQGTGAADDSGLPNDRFFAVRPEGSVSTLKIQRTERGDSAVYLCASSPPGQGKAYGYTFGSGTRLTVV.

This chain uses TRBV5-4 with TRBJ1-2; D not certain. CDR3 length: 13 residues. V shed 6 bases and J shed 2 bases, with 11 bases lying between them. CDR1 SGHNT and CDR2 YYREEE come from the germline V gene (reference sequence). CDR3 region: CASTTGSNYGYTF. The CDR3 DNA reads TGTGCCAGCACTACCGGGTCGAACTATGGCTACACCTTC.

This rearrangement joins TRBV20-1 to TRBJ2-1; unclear D gene. V was pared by 5 bases and J by 7 bases, with 15 bases between. This CDR3 spans 13 amino acids. The germline gives CDR1 DFQATT, CDR2 SNEGSKA (reference sequence). The CDR3 bases are TGCAGTGCTTACTATAGGTGGACGAATGAGCAGTTCTTC. Amino acid sequence: CSAYYRWTNEQFF.

The V gene is TRBV7-6, the J gene TRBJ2-2, with D unresolved. V lost 2 bases and J lost 5, with 6 bases in between. This CDR3 spans 13 amino acids. Germline CDR1 is SGHVS and CDR2 is FNYEAQ. CDR3 residues: CASSLRPTGELFF. For the CDR3, the DNA is TGTGCCAGCAGCTTAAGACCTACCGGGGAGCTGTTTTTT.